Below are 5 T cell receptor beta chains sequenced from a single sample in a study of beta chain features in type 1 diabetes. Isolated RNA was reverse transcribed in full, so expressed TCRB transcripts were sequenced. The protocol was immunoSEQ multiplex PCR, while the TCRdb copy is restricted to in-frame clones and leaves out a portion. The top ten clones hold 0.023% of a sample with hundreds of thousands of clones, roughly 15% of them seen once. Material for sequencing was naive CD4+ T cells from blood. These receptor sequences come from a young woman in good health.

In this sample, this clone turned up a few times. The chain recombines TRBV19 with TRBJ2-5; 10 nucleotides agree with TRBD2. The germline V gene encodes CDR1 LNHDA and CDR2 SQIVND (reference sequence). Losses at the gene ends were 7 bases for V and 5 bases for J; bases not matched to a gene: 10. CDR3 size: 15 residues. CDR3: CASKGVAGGEETQYF. CDR3 nucleotide sequence: TGTGCCAGTAAGGGCGTAGCGGGAGGTGAGGAGACCCAGTACTTC. Based on the CDR3 plus reference TRBV19 and TRBJ2-5, the full variable domain is DGGITQSPKYLFRKEGQNVTLSCEQNLNHDAMYWYRQDPGQGLRLIYYSQIVNDFQKGDIAEGYSVSREKKESFPLTVTSAQKNPTAFYLCASKGVAGGEETQYFGPGTRLLVL.

This clone showed up just once. At one of its ends the junction is not consistent with the germline gene, which may arise from a read error. The chain is built from TRBV4-1 and TRBJ2-1; 9 nucleotides agree with TRBD2. The CDR3 is 16 amino acids. Germline CDR1 is MGHRA and CDR2 is YSYEKL. The CDR3 protein is CASSQEVLAGEIEQFF. In DNA form, the CDR3 reads TGTGCCAGCAGCCAAGAGGTGTTAGCGGGAGAAATTGAGCAGTTCTTC.

This clone was detected a few times. This chain connects TRBV2 to TRBJ2-2; D is undetermined. V was cut by 5 bases and J by 6 bases, with 16 bases left in between. Germline V CDR1 and CDR2: SNHLY, FYNNEI. The length of the CDR3 is 15 residues. For the CDR3, the DNA is TGTGCCAGCAGTCCACAAGGGCCCACCGCCGGGGAGCTGTTTTTT. It encodes CASSPQGPTAGELFF. The whole variable domain, filled in from reference TRBV2 and TRBJ2-2, reads EPEVTQTPSHQVTQMGQEVILRCVPISNHLYFYWYRQILGQKVEFLVSFYNNEISEKSEIFDDQFSVERPDGSNFTLKIRSTKLEDSAMYFCASSPQGPTAGELFFGEGSRLTVL.

This clone occurred a few times. The chain employs TRBV4-1 and TRBJ2-3, with 7 positions matching TRBD1. The trim removed 6 bases at V and 1 base at J, leaving 4 bases unmatched. Germline values: CDR1 MGHRA, CDR2 YSYEKL. The length of the CDR3 is 14 residues. This CDR3 is CASRRTGRTDTQYF. The DNA for the CDR3 is TGCGCCAGCAGAAGGACAGGCCGCACAGATACGCAGTATTTT.

This clone occurred a few times. J is TRBJ2-1 and V is TRBV21-1; the listed D gene, TRBD2, was not tested against the DNA. TRBV21-1 is classified as a pseudogene. The CDR3 has 20 residues. The CDR3 loop reads CASSTRGPSGSLSSYNEQFF. In nucleotides, the CDR3 is TGTGCCAGCAGCACCCGCGGGCCTAGCGGATCTCTGAGCTCCTACAATGAGCAGTTCTTC.